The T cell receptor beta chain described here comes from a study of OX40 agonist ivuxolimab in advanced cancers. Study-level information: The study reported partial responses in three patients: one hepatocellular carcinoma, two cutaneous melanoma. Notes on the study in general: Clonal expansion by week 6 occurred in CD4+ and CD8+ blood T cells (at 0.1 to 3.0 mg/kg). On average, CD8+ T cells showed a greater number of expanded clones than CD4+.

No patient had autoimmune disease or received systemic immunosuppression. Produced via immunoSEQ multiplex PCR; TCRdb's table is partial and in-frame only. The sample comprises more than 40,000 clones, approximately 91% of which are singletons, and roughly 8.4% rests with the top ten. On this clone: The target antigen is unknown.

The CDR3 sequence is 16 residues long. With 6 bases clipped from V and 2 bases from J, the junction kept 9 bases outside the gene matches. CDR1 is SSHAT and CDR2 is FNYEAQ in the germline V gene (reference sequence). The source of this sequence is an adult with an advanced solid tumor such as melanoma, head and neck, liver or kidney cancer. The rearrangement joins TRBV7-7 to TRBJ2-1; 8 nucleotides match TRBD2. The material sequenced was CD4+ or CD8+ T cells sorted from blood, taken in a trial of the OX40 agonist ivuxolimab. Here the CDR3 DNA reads TGTGCCAGCAGTCCATCGACTAGCGATACCTACAATGAGCAGTTCTTC. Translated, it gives CASSPSTSDTYNEQFF.